The 18 T cell receptor beta chains presented below share a single source sample, sequenced in a study of Ad26.COV2.S vaccination and SARS-CoV-2 variants. The repertoire was sequenced with immunoSEQ multiplex PCR; TCRdb's copy has only in-frame clones and lacks some. This sample carries approximately 420,000 clones, around 87% of them seen once, and the ten largest clones take 3.5% to 4%. The treatment is: about 20 received Ad26.COV2.S at low or high dose, single or two shots; 5 received placebo; per-sample allocation not given. Sampling occurred on day 63 after the first vaccine or placebo injection. This material consisted of peripheral blood, taken in a trial of Ad26.COV2.S vaccine versus placebo. The origin of the receptors is a person between 18 and 65 years old who received the Ad26.COV2.S COVID-19 vaccine or a placebo.

The chain recombines TRBV30 with TRBJ1-2; 7 nucleotides agree with TRBD1. The CDR3 runs 13 residues. The V segment lost 4 bases and the J segment 4 bases; nucleotides outside the gene matches: 6. CDR1 and CDR2 from the germline V gene are GTSNPN and SVGIG (reference sequence). CDR3 DNA: TGTGCCTGGACGGCAGGGGGGTTCTATGGCTACACCTTC. Protein product: CAWTAGGFYGYTF.

The chain has TRBV6-5 and TRBJ1-1; a weak D match, TRBD1 (5 bases). V gave up 5 bases and J gave up 5 bases, with 15 bases separating them. Germline CDR1 MNHEY, CDR2 SVGAGI. The CDR3 has 14 residues. The CDR3 here is CASSQKWEGTEAFF. The CDR3 DNA follows: TGTGCCAGCAGTCAGAAATGGGAGGGGACTGAAGCTTTCTTT.

The CDR3 DNA follows: TGTGCCAGCAGGGGGGCTACGCAGTATTTT. Its protein product is CASRGATQYF. This chain joins TRBV27 and TRBJ2-3, with D maybe TRBD1 (6 bases). Trimming took 6 bases from V and 8 from J, leaving 6 bases between them. The CDR3 covers 10 residues. Per the germline V gene, CDR1 is MNHEY and CDR2 is SMNVEV (reference sequence).

The CDR3 protein is CASSPSSSYNEQFF. The CDR3 region has the DNA TGTGCCAGCAGCCCGTCCAGCTCCTACAATGAGCAGTTCTTC. The chain joins TRBV7-3 to TRBJ2-1; D call uncertain. CDR1 is SGHTA and CDR2 is FQGTGA in the germline V gene. V was shortened by 5 bases and J by 0 bases, with 8 bases between the two germline ends. This CDR3 spans 14 amino acids. Supplemented by reference TRBV7-3 and TRBJ2-1, the full variable domain reads GAGVSQTPSNKVTEKGKYVELRCDPISGHTALYWYRQSLGQGPEFLIYFQGTGAADDSGLPNDRFFAVRPEGSVSTLKIQRTERGDSAVYLCASSPSSSYNEQFFGPGTRLTVL.

This CDR3 reads CASDRGGDGAEAFF. CDR3 nucleotides: TGTGCTAGTGACCGAGGGGGGGATGGGGCTGAAGCTTTCTTT. The rearrangement uses TRBV12-5 and TRBJ1-1, with TRBD1 as a possible D gene (6 bases). The V gene lost 7 bases and the J gene lost 6 bases, with 18 bases spanning the gap. The CDR3 has 14 amino acids. CDR1 LGHNT and CDR2 FRNRAP come from the germline V gene.

V and J are TRBV7-8 and TRBJ1-4, with D possibly being TRBD1 (5 bases). Trimming took 4 bases from V and 7 from J, leaving 13 bases between them. CDR3 length: 14 amino acids. The V gene's germline CDR1 is SGHVS and CDR2 FQNEAQ. This CDR3 is CASSSRGRGEKLFF. The CDR3 nucleotides read TGTGCCAGCAGCTCTCGGGGCCGGGGTGAAAAACTGTTTTTT.

This CDR3 reads CASSLAQGGTYEQYF. As DNA, the CDR3 is TGTGCCAGCAGCTTAGCTCAGGGTGGGACCTACGAGCAGTACTTC. The chain links TRBV7-9 to TRBJ2-7, with D possibly being TRBD1 (5 bases). CDR1 SEHNR and CDR2 FQNEAQ come from the germline V gene (reference sequence). V was pared by 0 bases and J by 2 bases, with 11 bases between. This CDR3 spans 15 amino acids.

V usage is TRBV7-3 and J usage is TRBJ2-5; a possible D gene is TRBD1 (5 bases). The germline CDR1 and CDR2 sequences are SGHTA and FQGTGA. There are 13 residues in the CDR3. V gave up 1 base and J gave up 5 bases, with 8 bases separating them. This chain's CDR3 is CASSLRGRETQYF. As DNA, the CDR3 is TGTGCCAGCAGCTTAAGGGGCCGCGAGACCCAGTACTTC.

The V gene is TRBV9, the J gene TRBJ1-4; a weak D match, TRBD1 (5 bases). This CDR3 region has 15 residues. With 3 bases removed from V and 6 bases from J, the gap between germline ends came to 15 bases. Germline V gene sequence: CDR1 SGDLS, CDR2 YYNGEE. DNA for the CDR3: TGTGCCAGCAGCGCTCGGACGGGGGTCGATGAAAAACTGTTTTTT. This sequence encodes CASSARTGVDEKLFF.

This clone was observed once. The chain is built from TRBV20-1 and TRBJ1-1; D is uncertain. This CDR3 contains 8 residues. The germline V gene encodes CDR1 DFQATT and CDR2 SNEGSKA (reference sequence). This CDR3 is CSVPPAFF. CDR3 DNA: TGCAGCGTCCCCCCGGCTTTCTTT.

This chain's CDR3 is CASSRTPVGEKLFF. The CDR3 region has the DNA TGTGCCAGCAGCCGGACCCCGGTTGGGGAAAAACTGTTTTTT. The V and J genes are TRBV6-2 or TRBV6-3 and TRBJ1-4; D remains unclear. CDR3 size: 14 residues. Deletions cut 6 bases from V and 8 bases from J, with 16 bases between. Germline V lookup: CDR1 MNHEY, CDR2 SVGEGT.

The J gene is TRBJ1-1, the V gene TRBV6-2 or TRBV6-3; tentatively, D is TRBD1 (6 bases). Germline V gene lookup returns CDR1 MNHEY and CDR2 SVGEGT. V lost 2 bases and J lost 0, with 16 bases in between. CDR3 length: 17 amino acids. The CDR3 loop is CASSYGGRSVMNTEAFF. CDR3 in DNA: TGTGCCAGCAGTTACGGGGGGCGATCGGTTATGAACACTGAAGCTTTCTTT.

The chain has TRBV9 and TRBJ2-1, with D perhaps TRBD2 (6 bases). Germline V gene data show CDR1 as SGDLS and CDR2 as YYNGEE. This CDR3 is 14 amino acids long. Trimming removed 0 bases at V and 9 bases at J, with 13 bases between. Here the CDR3 DNA reads TGTGCCAGCAGCGTAGATCCAGGAGGGGCTGAGCAGTTCTTC. Translated, it gives CASSVDPGGAEQFF.

The CDR3 is CASSQDLGQLTGELFF. CDR3 DNA: TGTGCCAGCAGCCAAGATCTGGGACAGCTTACCGGGGAGCTGTTTTTT. The chain has TRBV14 and TRBJ2-2, with 7 bases matching TRBD1. There are 16 residues in the CDR3. CDR1 is SGHDN and CDR2 is FVKESK in the germline V gene. V lost 0 bases and J lost 5; bases outside the gene matches: 6.

The chain recombines TRBV19 with TRBJ1-3, with 7 bases lining up with TRBD1. V was pared by 5 bases and J by 0 bases, with 7 bases of the junction left unmatched. CDR3 size: 16 residues. Germline CDR1 is LNHDA and CDR2 is SQIVND (reference sequence). The CDR3 is CASSEQGIISGNTIYF. The CDR3 DNA is TGTGCCAGTAGTGAACAGGGGATAATCTCTGGAAACACCATATATTTT. Drawing the rest from reference TRBV19 and TRBJ1-3, the complete variable domain is DGGITQSPKYLFRKEGQNVTLSCEQNLNHDAMYWYRQDPGQGLRLIYYSQIVNDFQKGDIAEGYSVSREKKESFPLTVTSAQKNPTAFYLCASSEQGIISGNTIYFGEGSWLTVV.

This chain links TRBV3-1 (or the pseudogene TRBV3-2) with TRBJ2-6; 8 bases match TRBD1. CDR1 and CDR2 (germline): LGHDT, YNNKEL (reference sequence). This CDR3 region has 18 residues. V dropped 4 bases and J dropped 0; count of bases not matched to a gene: 8. The CDR3 loop is CASSPLGQAFSGANVLTF. The DNA of the CDR3 is TGTGCCAGCAGCCCGCTGGGACAGGCTTTCTCTGGGGCCAACGTCCTGACTTTC.

The chain uses TRBV29-1 and TRBJ2-1, with D perhaps being TRBD1 or TRBD2 (5 bases each). Germline V gene sequence: CDR1 SQVTM, CDR2 ANQGSEA. With 2 bases removed from V and 6 bases from J, the gap between germline ends came to 20 bases. The CDR3 is 16 residues long. In DNA form, the CDR3 reads TGCAGCGTTGAACCCCTGGGACCGGCTCAATTCAATGAGCAGTTCTTC. It yields the protein CSVEPLGPAQFNEQFF.

V gene TRBV3-1 (or the pseudogene TRBV3-2) combines with J gene TRBJ2-1; maybe TRBD2 (7 bases). The length of the CDR3 is 14 residues. The germline V gene has CDR1 LGHDT and CDR2 YNNKEL (reference sequence). Trimming took 0 bases from V and 8 from J, leaving 11 bases between them. CDR3 region: CASSQDRGGHEQFF. The CDR3 bases are TGTGCCAGCAGCCAAGATAGGGGGGGACATGAGCAGTTCTTC.